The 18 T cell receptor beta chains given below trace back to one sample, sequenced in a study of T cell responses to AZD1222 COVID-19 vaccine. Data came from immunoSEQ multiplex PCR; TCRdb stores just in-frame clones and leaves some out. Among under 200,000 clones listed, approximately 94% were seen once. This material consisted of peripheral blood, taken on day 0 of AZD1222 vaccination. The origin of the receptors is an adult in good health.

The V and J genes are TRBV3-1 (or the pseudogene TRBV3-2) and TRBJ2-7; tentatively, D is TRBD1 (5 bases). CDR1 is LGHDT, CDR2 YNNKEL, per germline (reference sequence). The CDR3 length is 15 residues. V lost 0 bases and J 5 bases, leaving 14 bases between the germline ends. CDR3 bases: TGTGCCAGCAGCCAAGATTGGCAGGGTAGAGACGAGCAGTACTTC. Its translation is CASSQDWQGRDEQYF.

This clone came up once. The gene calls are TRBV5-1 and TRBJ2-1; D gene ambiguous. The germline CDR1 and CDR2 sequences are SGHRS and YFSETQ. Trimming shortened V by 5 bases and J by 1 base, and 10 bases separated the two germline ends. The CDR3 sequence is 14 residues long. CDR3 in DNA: TGCGCCAGCAGTACTCGTGGATCCTACAATGAGCAGTTCTTC. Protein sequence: CASSTRGSYNEQFF. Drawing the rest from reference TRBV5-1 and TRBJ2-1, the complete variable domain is KAGVTQTPRYLIKTRGQQVTLSCSPISGHRSVSWYQQTPGQGLQFLFEYFSETQRNKGNFPGRFSGRQFSNSRSEMNVSTLELGDSALYLCASSTRGSYNEQFFGPGTRLTVL.

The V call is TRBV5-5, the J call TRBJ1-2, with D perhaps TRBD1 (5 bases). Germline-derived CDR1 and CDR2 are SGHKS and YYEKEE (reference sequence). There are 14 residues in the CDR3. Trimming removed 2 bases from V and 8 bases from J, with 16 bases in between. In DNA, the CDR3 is TGTGCCAGCAGCTTCGTTCGTGCAGGGTCAGGCTACACCTTC. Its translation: CASSFVRAGSGYTF.

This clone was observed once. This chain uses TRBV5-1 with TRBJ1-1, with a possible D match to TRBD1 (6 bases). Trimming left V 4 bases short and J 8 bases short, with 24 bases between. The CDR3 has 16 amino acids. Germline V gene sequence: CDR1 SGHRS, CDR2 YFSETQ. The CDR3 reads CASSDNPGAAEAEAFF. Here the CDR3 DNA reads TGCGCCAGCAGCGACAACCCAGGGGCCGCTGAGGCCGAAGCTTTCTTT.

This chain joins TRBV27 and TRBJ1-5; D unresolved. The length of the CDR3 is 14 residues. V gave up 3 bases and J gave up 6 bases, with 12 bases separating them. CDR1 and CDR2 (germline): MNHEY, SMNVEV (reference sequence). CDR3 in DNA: TGTGCCAGCAGTTTCGGGGAGGGTGGTCAGCCCCAGCATTTT. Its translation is CASSFGEGGQPQHF.

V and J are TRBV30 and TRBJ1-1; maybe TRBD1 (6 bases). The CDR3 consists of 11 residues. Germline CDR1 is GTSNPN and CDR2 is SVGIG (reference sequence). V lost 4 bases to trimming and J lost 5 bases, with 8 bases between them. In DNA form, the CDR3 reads TGTGCCTGGATGCAGGGGACTGAAGCTTTCTTT. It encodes CAWMQGTEAFF.

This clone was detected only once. As DNA, the CDR3 is TGTGCCAGCAGTGCTCTACTAGCGGGAAGCACAGATACGCAGTATTTT. It codes for CASSALLAGSTDTQYF. This chain links TRBV27 with TRBJ2-3; 10 bases match TRBD2. The CDR3 contains 16 residues. V shed 5 bases, J shed 0 bases, and the junction held 5 bases outside the gene matches. Germline V lookup: CDR1 MNHEY, CDR2 SMNVEV (reference sequence).

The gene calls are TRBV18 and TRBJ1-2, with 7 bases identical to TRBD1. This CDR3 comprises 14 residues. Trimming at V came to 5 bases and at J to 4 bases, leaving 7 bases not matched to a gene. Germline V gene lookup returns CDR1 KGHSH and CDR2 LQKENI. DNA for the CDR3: TGTGCCAGCTCATCCCAGGGGGGCAGCTATGGCTACACCTTC. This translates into CASSSQGGSYGYTF.

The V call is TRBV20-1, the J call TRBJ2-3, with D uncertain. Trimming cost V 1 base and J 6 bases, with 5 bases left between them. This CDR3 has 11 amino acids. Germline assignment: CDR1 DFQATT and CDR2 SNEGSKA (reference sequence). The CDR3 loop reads CSARGKDTQYF. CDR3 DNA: TGCAGTGCTAGAGGGAAGGATACGCAGTATTTT.

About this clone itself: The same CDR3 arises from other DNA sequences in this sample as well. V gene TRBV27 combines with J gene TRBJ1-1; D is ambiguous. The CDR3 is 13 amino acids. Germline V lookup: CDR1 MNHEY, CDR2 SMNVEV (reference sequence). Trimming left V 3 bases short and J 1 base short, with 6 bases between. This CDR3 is CASSFRTNTEAFF. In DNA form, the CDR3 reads TGTGCCAGCAGTTTCCGCACGAACACTGAAGCTTTCTTT.

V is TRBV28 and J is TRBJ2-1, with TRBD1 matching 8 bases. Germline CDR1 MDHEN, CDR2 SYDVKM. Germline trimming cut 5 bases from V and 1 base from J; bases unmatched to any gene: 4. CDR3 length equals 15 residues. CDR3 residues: CASSGGQASYNEQFF. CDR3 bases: TGTGCCAGCAGTGGGGGACAGGCGTCCTACAATGAGCAGTTCTTC. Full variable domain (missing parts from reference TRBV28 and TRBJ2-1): DVKVTQSSRYLVKRTGEKVFLECVQDMDHENMFWYRQDPGLGLRLIYFSYDVKMKEKGDIPEGYSVSREKKERFSLILESASTNQTSMYLCASSGGQASYNEQFFGPGTRLTVL.

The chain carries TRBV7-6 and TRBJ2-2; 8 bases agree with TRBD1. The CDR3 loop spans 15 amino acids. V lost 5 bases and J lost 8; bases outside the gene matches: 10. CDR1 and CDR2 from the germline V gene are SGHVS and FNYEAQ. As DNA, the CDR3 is TGTGCCAGCAGCGGACACAGGGGGAAGTTGGGGGAGCTGTTTTTT. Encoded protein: CASSGHRGKLGELFF.

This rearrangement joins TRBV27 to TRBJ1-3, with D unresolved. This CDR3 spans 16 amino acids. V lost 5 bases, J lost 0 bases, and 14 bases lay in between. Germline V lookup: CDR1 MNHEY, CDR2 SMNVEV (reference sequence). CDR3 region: CASSPTVMSSGNTIYF. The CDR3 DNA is TGTGCCAGCAGTCCAACGGTTATGTCCTCTGGAAACACCATATATTTT.

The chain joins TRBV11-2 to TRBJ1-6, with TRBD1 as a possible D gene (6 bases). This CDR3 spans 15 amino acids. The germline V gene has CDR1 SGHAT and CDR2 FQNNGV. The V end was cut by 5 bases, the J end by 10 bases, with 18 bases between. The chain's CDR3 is CASSTAGTFSSPLHF. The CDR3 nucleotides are TGTGCCAGCAGCACGGCCGGGACATTCTCATCACCCCTCCACTTT.

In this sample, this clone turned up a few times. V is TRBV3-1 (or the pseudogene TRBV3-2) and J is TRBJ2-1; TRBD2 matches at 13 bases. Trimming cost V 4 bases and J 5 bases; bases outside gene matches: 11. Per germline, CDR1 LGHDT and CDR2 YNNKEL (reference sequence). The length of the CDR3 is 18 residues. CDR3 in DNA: TGTGCCAGCAGCCTTGGGGGACTAGCGGGAAACATAAACAATGAGCAGTTCTTC. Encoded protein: CASSLGGLAGNINNEQFF.

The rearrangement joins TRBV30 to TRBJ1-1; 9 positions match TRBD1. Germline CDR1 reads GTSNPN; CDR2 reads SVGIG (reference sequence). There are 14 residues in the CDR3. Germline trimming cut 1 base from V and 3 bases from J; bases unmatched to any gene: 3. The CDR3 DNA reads TGTGCCTGGAGTGAAGGACAGGGGTACACTGAAGCTTTCTTT. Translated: CAWSEGQGYTEAFF. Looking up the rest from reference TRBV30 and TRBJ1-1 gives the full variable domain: SQTIHQWPATLVQPVGSPLSLECTVEGTSNPNLYWYRQAAGRGLQLLFYSVGIGQISSEVPQNLSASRPQDRQFILSSKKLLLSDSGFYLCAWSEGQGYTEAFFGQGTRLTVV.

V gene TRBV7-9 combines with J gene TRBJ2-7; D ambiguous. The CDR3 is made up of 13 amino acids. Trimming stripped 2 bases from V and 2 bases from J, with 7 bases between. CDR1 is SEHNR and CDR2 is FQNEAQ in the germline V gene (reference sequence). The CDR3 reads CASSLLKPYEQYF. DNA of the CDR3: TGTGCCAGCAGCTTACTGAAACCCTACGAGCAGTACTTC. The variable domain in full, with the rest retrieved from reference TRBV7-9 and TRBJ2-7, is DTGVSQNPRHKITKRGQNVTFRCDPISEHNRLYWYRQTLGQGPEFLTYFQNEAQLEKSRLLSDRFSAERPKGSFSTLEIQRTEQGDSAMYLCASSLLKPYEQYFGPGTRLTVT.

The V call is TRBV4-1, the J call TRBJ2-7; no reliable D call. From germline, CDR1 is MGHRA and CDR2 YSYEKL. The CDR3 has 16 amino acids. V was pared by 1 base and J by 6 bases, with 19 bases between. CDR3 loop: CASSQGNTGTVGEQYF. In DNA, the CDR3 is TGCGCCAGCAGCCAAGGAAATACTGGAACTGTCGGCGAGCAGTACTTC.